The rows below give T cell receptor beta chains drawn from one sample of a study of blood T cell repertoires in COVID-19. Here immunoSEQ multiplex PCR was the method, and the copy in TCRdb shows in-frame clones only, minus some. Of 250,000 to 300,000 clones listed, 81% were seen once; the top ten hold roughly 2.9%. Sequenced input: peripheral blood. These receptors were collected from a woman aged 55-75 years with active or convalescent COVID-19. CDR3s include the opening cysteine and the closing phenylalanine or tryptophan. The order of the fields is J gene, clone size, V gene, D gene, CDR3 DNA, CDR3 protein. The D gene is left open where the match is weak. Not all rows give a size; the values are once, few, many and, for expanded clones, a class.

>TRBJ1-3|-|TRBV7-2|-
TGTGCCAGCAGCTTAGAAGGGGGTGCACGCTCTGGAAACACCATATATTTT
CASSLEGGARSGNTIYF
>TRBJ1-6|-|TRBV18|-
TGTGCCAGCTCACCAGGGAGGAATTCACCCCTCCACTTT
CASSPGRNSPLHF
>TRBJ1-2|once|TRBV19|-
TGTGCCAGTAGTTCCCCCGGGGGGTCCTACTATGGCTACACCTTC
CASSSPGGSYYGYTF
>TRBJ2-7|-|TRBV18|TRBD2
TGTGCCAGCTCACCGGGGACTAGCGGGTTCGAGCAGTACTTC
CASSPGTSGFEQYF
>TRBJ1-2|-|TRBV7-9|-
TGTGCCAGCAGCTTGCATTTCCAGGCTCTAAACTATGGCTACACCTTC
CASSLHFQALNYGYTF
>TRBJ1-5|-|TRBV18|TRBD1
TGTGCCAGCTCACCACCGACAGGACAGGGGCGCAATCAGCCCCAGCATTTT
CASSPPTGQGRNQPQHF
>TRBJ2-3|-|TRBV5-1|-
TGCGCCAGCAGCGGTTTACCAGTCACAGATACGCAGTATTTT
CASSGLPVTDTQYF
>TRBJ1-5|-|TRBV27|-
TGTGCCAGCAGCTCGCTCGGGGGGTTCAATCAGCCCCAGCATTTT
CASSSLGGFNQPQHF
>TRBJ1-1|-|TRBV12-5|-
TGTGCTAGTGGTTTGGTACTGGGACTGCCTTCAAACACTGAAGCTTTCTTT
CASGLVLGLPSNTEAFF
>TRBJ1-1|once|TRBV9|-
TGTGCCAGCAGCGTACTACAGGGCAACACTGAAGCTTTCTTT
CASSVLQGNTEAFF
>TRBJ1-1|-|TRBV30|-
TGTGCCTGGAGTGTTGGGGGGGTGAGGACTGAAGCTTTCTTT
CAWSVGGVRTEAFF
>TRBJ2-7|-|TRBV12-5|-
TGTGCTAGTGGTTTGGCCTACTACGAGCAGTACTTC
CASGLAYYEQYF
>TRBJ1-3|-|TRBV4-3|-
TGCGCCAGCAGCCCCTCGGCCAGGCAATCCTCTGGAAACACCATATATTTT
CASSPSARQSSGNTIYF
>TRBJ2-2|few|TRBV6-2/TRBV6-3|-
TGTGCCAGCAGTTACGGGCCCTCGGAGAACACCGGGGAGCTGTTTTTT
CASSYGPSENTGELFF
>TRBJ2-1|-|TRBV18|TRBD2
TGTGCCAGCTCACCGTACGCGGGGGGGCTGGCTGAGCAGTTCTTC
CASSPYAGGLAEQFF
>TRBJ1-6|-|TRBV19|-
TGTGCCAGTAGTATAGATGGGGCCGAGAATTCACCCCTCCACTTT
CASSIDGAENSPLHF
>TRBJ2-7|-|TRBV7-2|TRBD1
TGTGCCAGCAGCGGCGACAGGGTAGGAGAGCAGTACTTC
CASSGDRVGEQYF
>TRBJ2-7|-|TRBV19|-
TGTGCCAGTAGTATCCGGGACTCCAAAACCTACGAGCAGTACTTC
CASSIRDSKTYEQYF
>TRBJ2-1|once|TRBV7-2|TRBD2
TGTGCCAGCAGCTTAACTCCGGCGGGGGGGCGGGGTGAGCAGTTCTTC
CASSLTPAGGRGEQFF
>TRBJ1-2|once|TRBV2|TRBD1
TGTGCCAGCAGTGTTCGACAGGGATTAGATGGCTACACCTTC
CASSVRQGLDGYTF
>TRBJ2-7|-|TRBV5-4|TRBD1
TGTGCCAGCAGCCCCGGACAGGGTTTGTACGAGCAGTACTTC
CASSPGQGLYEQYF
>TRBJ2-2|-|TRBV5-3|-
TGTGCCAGAAGCTTCGGACGGGAGAGAGGGACCGGGGAGCTGTTTTTT
CARSFGRERGTGELFF
>TRBJ1-5|-|TRBV7-9|-
TGTGCCAGCAGCTTGGGAGCTCAGCCCCAGCATTTT
CASSLGAQPQHF
>TRBJ2-5|-|TRBV12-3/TRBV12-4|-
TGTGCCAGCAGTGGAGGTCGCTGGGAGACCCAGTACTTC
CASSGGRWETQYF
>TRBJ2-1|-|TRBV5-1|TRBD2
TGCGCCAGCAGCTTGGCCAGCGGGGGGGCCTCCGTGGCGGCCCTGTTCTTC
CASSLASGGASVAALFF
>TRBJ2-7|-|TRBV6-2/TRBV6-3|TRBD1
TGTGCCAGCAGTTTACAGGGGGGAGAGCAGTACTTC
CASSLQGGEQYF
>TRBJ2-7|-|TRBV11-1|TRBD1
TGTGCCAGCAGCTCTTTTGACAGGGAAGATGACGAGCAGTACTTC
CASSSFDREDDEQYF
>TRBJ1-2|-|TRBV30|-
TGTGCCTGGAGGAACGCTCCCCAGGGGGGCTACACCTTC
CAWRNAPQGGYTF
>TRBJ2-7|-|TRBV18|TRBD1
TGTGCCAGCTCACCTCCGGGCAGGACAGGGGCCTACGAGCAGTACTTC
CASSPPGRTGAYEQYF
>TRBJ2-3|-|TRBV10-3|-
TGTGCCATCAGTGGCCTGGGGGGGGCCTCTACAGATACGCAGTATTTT
CAISGLGGASTDTQYF
>TRBJ2-5|once|TRBV3-1/TRBV3-2|-
TGTGCCAGCAGGGACTCGTTAAAAGAGACCCAGTACTTC
CASRDSLKETQYF
>TRBJ2-3|-|TRBV4-3|TRBD2
TGCGCCAGCAGCCAAGAGAGGGGACTAGCGGGGGTGGATACGCAGTATTTT
CASSQERGLAGVDTQYF
>TRBJ2-3|once|TRBV7-3|-
TGTGCCAGCAGCTCCGATCTGGTCCTAGGATCAGATACGCAGTATTTT
CASSSDLVLGSDTQYF
>TRBJ2-1|few|TRBV7-9|-
TGTGCCAGCAGCTTAGCCTCTTTTCAGGGAAACTACAATGAGCAGTTCTTC
CASSLASFQGNYNEQFF
>TRBJ1-5|-|TRBV7-6|-
TGTGCCAGCAGCCCCCGGACGCCGGGGAGCAATCAGCCCCAGCATTTT
CASSPRTPGSNQPQHF
>TRBJ1-1|-|TRBV4-1|-
TGCGCCAGCAGCCAAGTTTGGGGGGGCTCTGAAGCTTTCTTT
CASSQVWGGSEAFF
>TRBJ2-3|-|TRBV7-9|TRBD2
TGTGCCAGCAGCCCCCGGACTAGCCCGGACACGACGCAGTATTTT
CASSPRTSPDTTQYF